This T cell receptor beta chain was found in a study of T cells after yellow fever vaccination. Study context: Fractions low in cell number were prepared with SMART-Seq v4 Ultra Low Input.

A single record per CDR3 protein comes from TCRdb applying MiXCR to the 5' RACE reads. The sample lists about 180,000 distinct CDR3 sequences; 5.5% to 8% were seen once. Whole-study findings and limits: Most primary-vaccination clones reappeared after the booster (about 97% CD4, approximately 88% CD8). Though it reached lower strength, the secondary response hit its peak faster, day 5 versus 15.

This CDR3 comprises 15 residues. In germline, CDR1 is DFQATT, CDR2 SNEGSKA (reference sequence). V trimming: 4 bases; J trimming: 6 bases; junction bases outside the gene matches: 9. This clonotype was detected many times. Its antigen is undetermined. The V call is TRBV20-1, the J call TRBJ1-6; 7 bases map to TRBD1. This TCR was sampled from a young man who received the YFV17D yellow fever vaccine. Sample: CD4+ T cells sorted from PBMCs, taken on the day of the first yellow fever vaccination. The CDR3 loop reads CSAIGQDLRNSPLHF. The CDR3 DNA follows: TGCAGTGCTATCGGACAGGACCTTCGTAATTCACCCCTCCACTTT.